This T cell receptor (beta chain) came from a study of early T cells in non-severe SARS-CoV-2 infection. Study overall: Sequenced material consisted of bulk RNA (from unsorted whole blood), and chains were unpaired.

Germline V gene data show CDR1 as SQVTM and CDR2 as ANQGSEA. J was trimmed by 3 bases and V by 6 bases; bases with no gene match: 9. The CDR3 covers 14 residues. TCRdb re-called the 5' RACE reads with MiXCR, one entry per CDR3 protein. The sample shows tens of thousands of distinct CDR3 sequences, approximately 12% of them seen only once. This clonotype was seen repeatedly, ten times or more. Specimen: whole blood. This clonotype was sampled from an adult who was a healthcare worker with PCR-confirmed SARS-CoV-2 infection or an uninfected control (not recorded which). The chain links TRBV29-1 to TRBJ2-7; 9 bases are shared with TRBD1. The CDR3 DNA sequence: TGCAGCGTCGGGGATCCGGGACAGGGCTACGAGCAGTACTTC. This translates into CSVGDPGQGYEQYF.